Below are 10 T cell receptor beta chains sequenced from a single sample in a study of CD8 T cells in ankylosing spondylitis. One entry per CDR3 protein results from TCRdb running MiXCR on the 5' RACE reads. Among just over 300,000 distinct CDR3 sequences listed, less than 25% were seen once. Source material: blood, either unsorted or a sorted T cell fraction (not recorded which). The receptors stem from a female donor with ankylosing spondylitis or in good health (not recorded which).

This clonotype came up a few times. The chain employs TRBV6-2 or TRBV6-3 and TRBJ2-1; weak D call: TRBD2 (6 bases). The germline CDR1 and CDR2 sequences are MNHEY and SVGEGT. The CDR3 runs 17 residues. Deletions cut 6 bases from V and 1 base from J, with 19 bases between. The CDR3 sequence is CASRTPTGLASYNEQFF. CDR3 nucleotide sequence: TGTGCCAGCAGAACTCCCACGGGGCTAGCGTCCTACAATGAGCAGTTCTTC.

V is TRBV6-1 and J is TRBJ1-1, with D perhaps TRBD1 (5 bases). Between the trimmed V and J ends, which lost 6 bases and 7 bases, there was a span of 15 bases. Germline V CDR1 and CDR2: MNHNS, SASEGT. There are 13 residues in the CDR3. CDR3 in DNA: TGTGCCAGCAGCCGATGGACAAACGGTGAAGCTTTCTTT. Protein: CASSRWTNGEAFF.

This clonotype was observed many times. The chain has TRBV7-2 and TRBJ1-1; weak D call: TRBD1 (6 bases). Trimming pared 6 bases from V and 11 bases from J, leaving 13 bases between. Germline V gene lookup returns CDR1 SGHTA and CDR2 FQGNSA. CDR3 size: 11 residues. CDR3 in DNA: TGTGCCAGCAGGCTGACAGGAACTGCTTTCTTT. Its protein product is CASRLTGTAFF.

The chain couples TRBV5-4 to TRBJ2-7, with D unclear. The V and J ends lost 0 bases and 6 bases respectively, with 13 bases between them. Germline V gene lookup returns CDR1 SGHNT and CDR2 YYREEE (reference sequence). The CDR3 extends over 14 amino acids. This CDR3 is CASSLEPIPREQYF. The CDR3 region has the DNA TGTGCCAGCAGCTTGGAGCCGATCCCCCGCGAGCAGTACTTC. Drawing the rest from reference TRBV5-4 and TRBJ2-7, the complete variable domain is ETGVTQSPTHLIKTRGQQVTLRCSSQSGHNTVSWYQQALGQGPQFIFQYYREEENGRGNFPPRFSGLQFPNYSSELNVNALELDDSALYLCASSLEPIPREQYFGPGTRLTVT.

V usage is TRBV7-2 and J usage is TRBJ2-7, with unresolved D. The germline V gene has CDR1 SGHTA and CDR2 FQGNSA. Trimming stripped 2 bases from V and 3 bases from J, with 14 bases between. There are 15 residues in the CDR3. The CDR3 is CASSLHGSSIYEQYF. The DNA of the CDR3 is TGTGCCAGCAGCTTACACGGGTCCTCAATCTACGAGCAGTACTTC.

The chain recombines TRBV6-1 with TRBJ2-3, with 8 positions matching TRBD1. The CDR3 length is 14 residues. After removal of 8 bases from V and 2 bases from J, the junction contained 6 bases not matched to a gene. The germline V gene has CDR1 MNHNS and CDR2 SASEGT. CDR3 nucleotides: TGTGCCAGCGGGACAGGTCTTTACACAGATACGCAGTATTTT. Translated, it gives CASGTGLYTDTQYF.

This clonotype appeared a few times. V is TRBV6-1 and J is TRBJ1-1, with D hard to call. V lost 2 bases and J lost 5, with 12 bases in between. The V gene's germline CDR1 is MNHNS and CDR2 SASEGT. This CDR3 has 14 amino acids. CDR3 amino acids: CASSEKVQYTEAFF. As DNA, the CDR3 is TGTGCCAGCAGTGAAAAGGTGCAGTATACTGAAGCTTTCTTT.

This rearrangement joins TRBV20-1 to TRBJ2-1, with 13 bases aligning to TRBD2. CDR3 length: 13 residues. The V and J ends lost 5 bases and 13 bases, in that order; junction bases with no gene match: 8. Germline V lookup: CDR1 DFQATT, CDR2 SNEGSKA (reference sequence). The CDR3 protein is CSAPRTSGRLQFF. DNA of the CDR3: TGCAGTGCTCCACGGACTAGCGGGAGATTACAGTTCTTC.

This chain joins TRBV20-1 and TRBJ2-1, with 8 positions matching TRBD2. The germline V gene has CDR1 DFQATT and CDR2 SNEGSKA (reference sequence). V dropped 6 bases and J dropped 0; count of bases not matched to a gene: 7. The length of the CDR3 is 15 residues. The CDR3 reads CSAGQRESSYNEQFF. The CDR3 DNA sequence: TGCAGTGCAGGCCAGCGGGAGAGCTCCTACAATGAGCAGTTCTTC.

The sample holds many counts of this clonotype. The chain couples TRBV29-1 to TRBJ2-7, with TRBD2 identical over 8 bases. V shed 7 bases, J shed 4 bases, and the junction held 9 bases outside the gene matches. CDR3 length: 13 amino acids. Germline lookup yields CDR1 SQVTM and CDR2 ANQGSEA. The CDR3 sequence is CSATRGRTYEQYF. The CDR3 DNA reads as TGCAGCGCGACCCGCGGGAGGACTTACGAGCAGTACTTC.